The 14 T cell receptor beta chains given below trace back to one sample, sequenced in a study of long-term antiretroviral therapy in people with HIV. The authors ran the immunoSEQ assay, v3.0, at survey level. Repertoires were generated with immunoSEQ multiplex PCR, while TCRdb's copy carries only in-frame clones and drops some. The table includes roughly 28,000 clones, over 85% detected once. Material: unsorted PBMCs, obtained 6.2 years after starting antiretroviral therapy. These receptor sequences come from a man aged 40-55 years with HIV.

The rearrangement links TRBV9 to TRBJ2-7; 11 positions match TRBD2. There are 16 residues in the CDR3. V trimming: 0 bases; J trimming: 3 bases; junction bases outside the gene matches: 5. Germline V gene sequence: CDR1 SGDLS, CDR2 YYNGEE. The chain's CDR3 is CASSVEASGGHYEQYF. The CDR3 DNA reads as TGTGCCAGCAGCGTAGAGGCTAGCGGGGGGCACTACGAGCAGTACTTC. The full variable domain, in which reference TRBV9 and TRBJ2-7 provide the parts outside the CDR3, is DSGVTQTPKHLITATGQRVTLRCSPRSGDLSVYWYQQSLDQGLQFLIQYYNGEERAKGNILERFSAQQFPDLHSELNLSSLELGDSALYFCASSVEASGGHYEQYFGPGTRLTVT.

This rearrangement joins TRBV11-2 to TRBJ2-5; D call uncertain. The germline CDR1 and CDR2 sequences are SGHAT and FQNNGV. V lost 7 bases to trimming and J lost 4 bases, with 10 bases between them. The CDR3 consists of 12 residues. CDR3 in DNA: TGTGCCAGCATGACCACAGCAGAGACCCAGTACTTC. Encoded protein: CASMTTAETQYF.

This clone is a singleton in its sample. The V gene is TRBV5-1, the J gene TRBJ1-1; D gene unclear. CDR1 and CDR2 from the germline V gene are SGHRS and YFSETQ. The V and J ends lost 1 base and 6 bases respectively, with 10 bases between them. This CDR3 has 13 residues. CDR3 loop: CASSLTNGPEAFF. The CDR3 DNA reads TGCGCCAGCAGCTTGACAAATGGGCCTGAAGCTTTCTTT.

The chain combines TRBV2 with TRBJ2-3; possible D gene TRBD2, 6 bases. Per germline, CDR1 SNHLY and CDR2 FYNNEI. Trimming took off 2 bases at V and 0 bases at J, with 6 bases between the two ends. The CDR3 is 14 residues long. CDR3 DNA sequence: TGTGCCAGCAGTGAAACTAGCAGCACAGATACGCAGTATTTT. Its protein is CASSETSSTDTQYF.

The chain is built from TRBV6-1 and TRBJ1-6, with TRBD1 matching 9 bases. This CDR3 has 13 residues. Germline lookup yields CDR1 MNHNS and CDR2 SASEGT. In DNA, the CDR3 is TGTGCGGAAAGGACAGGGGAAAATTCACCCCTCCACTTT. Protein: CAERTGENSPLHF.

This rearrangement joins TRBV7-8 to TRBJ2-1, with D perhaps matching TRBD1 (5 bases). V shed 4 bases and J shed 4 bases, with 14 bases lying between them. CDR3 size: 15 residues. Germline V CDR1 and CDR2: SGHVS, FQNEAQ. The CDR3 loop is CASSYGQGAYNEQFF. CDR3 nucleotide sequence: TGTGCCAGCAGCTACGGACAAGGGGCATACAATGAGCAGTTCTTC.

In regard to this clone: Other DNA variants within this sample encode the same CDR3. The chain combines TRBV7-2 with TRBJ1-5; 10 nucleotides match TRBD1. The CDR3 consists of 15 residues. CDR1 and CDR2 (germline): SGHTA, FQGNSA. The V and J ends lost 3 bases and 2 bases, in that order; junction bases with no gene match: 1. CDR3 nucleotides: TGTGCCAGCAGCTTGGGGACAGGGGGCAATCAGCCCCAGCATTTT. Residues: CASSLGTGGNQPQHF.

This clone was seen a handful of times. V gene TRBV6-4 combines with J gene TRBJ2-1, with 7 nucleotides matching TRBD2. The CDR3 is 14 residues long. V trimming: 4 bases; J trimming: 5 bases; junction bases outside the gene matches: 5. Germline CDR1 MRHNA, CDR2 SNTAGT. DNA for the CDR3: TGTGCCAGCAGTGGGGAGGGCCCCAACAATGAGCAGTTCTTC. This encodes CASSGEGPNNEQFF.

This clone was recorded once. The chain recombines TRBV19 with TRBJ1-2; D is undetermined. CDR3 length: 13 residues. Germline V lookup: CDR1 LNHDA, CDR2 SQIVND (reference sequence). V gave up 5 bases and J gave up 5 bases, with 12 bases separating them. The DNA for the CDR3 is TGTGCCAGTAGTGGCAACAGAGTGTATGGCTACACCTTC. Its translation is CASSGNRVYGYTF.

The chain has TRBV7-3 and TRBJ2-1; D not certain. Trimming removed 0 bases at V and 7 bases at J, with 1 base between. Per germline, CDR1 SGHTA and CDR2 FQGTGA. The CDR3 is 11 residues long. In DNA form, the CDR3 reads TGTGCCAGCAGCTTAACGAATGAGCAGTTCTTC. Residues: CASSLTNEQFF.

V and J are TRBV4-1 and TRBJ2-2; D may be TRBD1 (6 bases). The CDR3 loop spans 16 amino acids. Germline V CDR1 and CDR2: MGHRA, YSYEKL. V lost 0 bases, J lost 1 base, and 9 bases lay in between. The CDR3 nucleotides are TGCGCCAGCAGCCAAGACCAGGGGTTGAACACCGGGGAGCTGTTTTTT. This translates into CASSQDQGLNTGELFF.

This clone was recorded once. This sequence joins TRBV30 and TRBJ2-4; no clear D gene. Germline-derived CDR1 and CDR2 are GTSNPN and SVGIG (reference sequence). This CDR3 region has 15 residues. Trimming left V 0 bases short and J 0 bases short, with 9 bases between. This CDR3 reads CAWSVGGQAKNIQYF. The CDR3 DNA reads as TGTGCCTGGAGTGTAGGTGGGCAAGCCAAAAACATTCAGTACTTC.

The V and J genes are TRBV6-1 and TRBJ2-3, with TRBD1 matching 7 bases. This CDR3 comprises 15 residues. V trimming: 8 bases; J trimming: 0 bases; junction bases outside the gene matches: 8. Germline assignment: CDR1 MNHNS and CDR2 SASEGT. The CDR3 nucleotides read TGTGCCAGCGCCGGGACAGCGACTAGCACAGATACGCAGTATTTT. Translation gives CASAGTATSTDTQYF.

CDR3 DNA sequence: TGTGCCAGCAGTGAATTAGGGGCGGATTATGGCTACACCTTC. It yields the protein CASSELGADYGYTF. V gene TRBV2 combines with J gene TRBJ1-2; tentatively, D is TRBD1 (5 bases). Trimming removed 2 bases at V and 5 bases at J, with 12 bases between. From germline, CDR1 is SNHLY and CDR2 FYNNEI. The CDR3 is made up of 14 amino acids.